These 22 T cell receptor beta chains were sequenced from one sample in a study of OX40 agonist ivuxolimab in advanced cancers. Profiled with immunoSEQ multiplex PCR; TCRdb holds only in-frame clones, not every one. The data contain about 61,000 clones, roughly 90% of them singletons. This material consisted of CD4+ or CD8+ T cells sorted from blood, taken in a trial of the OX40 agonist ivuxolimab. The receptors here all came from an adult with an advanced solid tumor such as melanoma, head and neck, liver or kidney cancer.

The chain combines TRBV13 with TRBJ2-1; 7 positions match TRBD2. CDR1 and CDR2 from the germline V gene are PRHDT and FYEKMQ (reference sequence). There are 11 residues in the CDR3. The V and J ends lost 5 bases and 10 bases, in that order; junction bases with no gene match: 2. The chain's CDR3 is CASSNSGEQFF. In DNA form, the CDR3 reads TGTGCCAGCAGCAATAGCGGGGAGCAGTTCTTC.

DNA of the CDR3: TGTGCCAGCAGCCCCCGAGTGTCGGCAGGGGAGGCCGGGGAGCTGTTTTTT. It codes for CASSPRVSAGEAGELFF. The rearrangement uses TRBV9 and TRBJ2-2, with D perhaps being TRBD1 or TRBD2 (6 bases each). The V gene's germline CDR1 is SGDLS and CDR2 YYNGEE. The germline V and J ends were trimmed by 4 bases and 6 bases, with 22 bases remaining between them. The CDR3 consists of 17 residues.

The J gene is TRBJ2-7, the V gene TRBV10-3; 10 bases agree with TRBD2. V shed 3 bases, J shed 3 bases, and the junction held 11 bases outside the gene matches. The CDR3 is made up of 17 amino acids. The germline CDR1 and CDR2 sequences are ENHRY and SYGVKD. For the CDR3, the DNA is TGTGCCATCAGTGACCTACTAGCGGGGAACCGGCTCTACGAGCAGTACGTC. Its translation is CAISDLLAGNRLYEQYV.

The genes are TRBV5-4 and TRBJ2-2; 13 bases align to TRBD2. V shed 4 bases, J shed 7 bases, and the junction held 10 bases outside the gene matches. Looked up from germline, CDR1 is SGHNT and CDR2 is YYREEE (reference sequence). The CDR3 covers 17 residues. The CDR3 reads CASSRTSGGVPVGELFF. The DNA for the CDR3 is TGTGCCAGCAGCCGGACTAGCGGGGGTGTTCCAGTCGGGGAGCTGTTTTTT.

This chain uses TRBV6-4 with TRBJ1-1, with D maybe TRBD1 (6 bases). CDR1 is MRHNA and CDR2 is SNTAGT in the germline V gene. V gave up 9 bases and J gave up 2 bases, with 13 bases separating them. This CDR3 is 13 amino acids long. The CDR3 nucleotides are TGTGCCAGTTCATGGACAGTAAACACTGAAGCTTTCTTT. The encoded protein is CASSWTVNTEAFF.

The V call is TRBV28, the J call TRBJ2-2; 8 bases fit TRBD1. Germline V CDR1 and CDR2: MDHEN, SYDVKM. V dropped 3 bases and J dropped 3; count of bases not matched to a gene: 9. CDR3 size: 17 residues. Here the CDR3 DNA reads TGTGCCAGCAGTTTTCCCCAGGACAGGGAAGACACCGGGGAGCTGTTTTTT. Translated: CASSFPQDREDTGELFF.

This chain joins TRBV6-4 and TRBJ2-7; TRBD1 matches 8 bases. Per the germline V gene, CDR1 is MRHNA and CDR2 is SNTAGT. The CDR3 has 15 residues. V was clipped by 7 bases and J by 2 bases; unmatched bases: 10. The CDR3 DNA follows: TGTGCCAGCACGGGCTCGGACAGGGTAACCTACGAGCAGTACTTC. Amino acids: CASTGSDRVTYEQYF.

This clone was recorded a few times. The rearrangement joins TRBV28 to TRBJ2-7; TRBD1 agrees at 8 bases. V trimming: 2 bases; J trimming: 7 bases; junction bases outside the gene matches: 10. The CDR3 spans 15 residues. Germline V gene lookup returns CDR1 MDHEN and CDR2 SYDVKM. The CDR3 DNA reads as TGTGCCAGCAGTTTAAGGGGTCAGGGGGCGAAAGAGCAGTACTTC. Protein: CASSLRGQGAKEQYF.

This sequence joins TRBV28 and TRBJ2-5; D uncertain. V lost 2 bases, J lost 4 bases, and 14 bases lay in between. The germline CDR1 and CDR2 sequences are MDHEN and SYDVKM. CDR3 length equals 15 residues. The DNA of the CDR3 is TGTGCCAGCAGTTTAGCTTTTTGGGCGGCAGAGACCCAGTACTTC. This gives the protein CASSLAFWAAETQYF.

V and J are TRBV6-1 and TRBJ1-5; D is possibly TRBD1 (6 bases). The ends were cut back, 7 bases at V and 7 bases at J, with 17 bases in the middle. Germline CDR1 reads MNHNS; CDR2 reads SASEGT. The CDR3 sequence is 14 residues long. The CDR3 sequence: CASKVVQGYQPQHF. The CDR3 DNA sequence: TGTGCCAGCAAAGTGGTTCAGGGGTACCAGCCCCAGCATTTT.

V gene TRBV10-3 combines with J gene TRBJ2-1; tentatively, D is TRBD2 (6 bases). The CDR3 contains 13 residues. Germline CDR1 is ENHRY and CDR2 is SYGVKD. V was clipped by 10 bases and J by 7 bases, with 17 bases between them. CDR3 residues: CATRRDSPNEQFF. In nucleotides, the CDR3 is TGTGCCACCCGCCGGGACTCCCCAAATGAGCAGTTCTTC.

The V call is TRBV4-1, the J call TRBJ2-5; D remains unclear. The germline V gene has CDR1 MGHRA and CDR2 YSYEKL. The CDR3 runs 12 residues. V was pared by 0 bases and J by 4 bases, with 3 bases between. The CDR3 loop reads CASSQEGETQYF. The CDR3 DNA follows: TGCGCCAGCAGCCAAGAGGGAGAGACCCAGTACTTC.

CDR3 residues: CASRMGAYMNTEAFF. CDR3 DNA: TGTGCCAGCAGAATGGGAGCTTACATGAACACTGAAGCTTTCTTT. V gene TRBV6-5 combines with J gene TRBJ1-1, with D unclear. The CDR3 has 15 residues. CDR1 MNHEY and CDR2 SVGAGI come from the germline V gene. Trimming took 6 bases from V and 0 from J, leaving 14 bases between them.

V and J are TRBV6-5 and TRBJ1-1; 7 bases map to TRBD1. CDR1 MNHEY and CDR2 SVGAGI come from the germline V gene. V lost 4 bases and J lost 6; bases outside the gene matches: 8. The CDR3 covers 14 residues. Here the CDR3 DNA reads TGTGCCAGCAGTTCCCCGACAGGGCTTGCTGAAGCTTTCTTT. Its translation: CASSSPTGLAEAFF.

V and J are TRBV5-6 and TRBJ1-2, with D hard to call. Trimming removed 0 bases at V and 4 bases at J, with 10 bases between. CDR1 SGHDT and CDR2 YYEEEE come from the germline V gene. The CDR3 is 14 amino acids. For the CDR3, the DNA is TGTGCCAGCAGCTTGGTACAGCCCATCTATGGCTACACCTTC. Protein: CASSLVQPIYGYTF.

DNA of the CDR3: TGTGCCAGCAGCTTTTTGTCGGGGGGGCACAATGAGCAGTTCTTC. Amino acid sequence: CASSFLSGGHNEQFF. This chain connects TRBV7-3 to TRBJ2-1, with 8 bases lining up with TRBD2. CDR3 size: 15 residues. V shed 3 bases, J shed 5 bases, and the junction held 6 bases outside the gene matches. CDR1 is SGHTA and CDR2 is FQGTGA in the germline V gene.

The V and J genes are TRBV28 and TRBJ1-6; a weak D match, TRBD1 (5 bases). The CDR3 loop spans 14 amino acids. The V gene's germline CDR1 is MDHEN and CDR2 SYDVKM. V lost 3 bases and J 10 bases, leaving 13 bases between the germline ends. Here the CDR3 reads CASSFHGGRSPLHF. DNA for the CDR3: TGTGCCAGCAGTTTTCACGGGGGTAGGTCACCCCTCCACTTT. Based on the CDR3 plus reference TRBV28 and TRBJ1-6, the full variable domain is DVKVTQSSRYLVKRTGEKVFLECVQDMDHENMFWYRQDPGLGLRLIYFSYDVKMKEKGDIPEGYSVSREKKERFSLILESASTNQTSMYLCASSFHGGRSPLHFGNGTRLTVT.

V is TRBV29-1 and J is TRBJ1-2; possible D gene TRBD1, 5 bases. The length of the CDR3 is 12 residues. Trimming took off 3 bases at V and 4 bases at J, with 9 bases between the two ends. Germline V gene sequence: CDR1 SQVTM, CDR2 ANQGSEA. CDR3 amino acids: CSVDYGGYGYTF. In DNA, the CDR3 is TGCAGCGTTGATTACGGGGGCTATGGCTACACCTTC.

The rearrangement uses TRBV6-6 and TRBJ2-1; D could derive from TRBD1 or TRBD2 (5 bases each). The ends were cut back, 5 bases at V and 0 bases at J, with 14 bases in the middle. CDR3 size: 16 residues. From germline, CDR1 is MNHNY and CDR2 SVGAGI (reference sequence). Here the CDR3 reads CASSTGTQSSYNEQFF. The CDR3 region has the DNA TGTGCCAGCAGTACCGGGACCCAGAGCTCCTACAATGAGCAGTTCTTC.

The genes are TRBV20-1 and TRBJ1-1; D is possibly TRBD1 (6 bases). Trimming took 2 bases from V and 7 from J, leaving 8 bases between them. This CDR3 is 11 amino acids long. Germline values: CDR1 DFQATT, CDR2 SNEGSKA (reference sequence). Written as DNA, the CDR3 is TGCAGTGCTAGATCGACAGGTGAAGCTTTCTTT. This gives the protein CSARSTGEAFF.

The V call is TRBV6-5, the J call TRBJ2-3; no clear D. Trimming pared 1 base from V and 0 bases from J, leaving 5 bases between. Germline lookup yields CDR1 MNHEY and CDR2 SVGAGI. The CDR3 runs to 14 residues. CDR3 in DNA: TGTGCCAGCAGTTACTTAACTAGCACAGATACGCAGTATTTT. The encoded protein is CASSYLTSTDTQYF.

The J gene is TRBJ1-4, the V gene TRBV5-4, with a weak D call TRBD1 (5 bases). From germline, CDR1 is SGHNT and CDR2 YYREEE (reference sequence). Trimming stripped 4 bases from V and 8 bases from J, with 9 bases between. The CDR3 consists of 12 residues. CDR3 loop: CASSRGEEKLFF. The CDR3 coding sequence is TGTGCCAGCAGCCGGGGGGAGGAAAAACTGTTTTTT.